This T cell receptor (beta chain) is from a study of blood T cell repertoires in COVID-19. For the study at large: T cells, B-cell-depleted T cells, or PBMCs supplied cDNA or gDNA.

Donors were grouped by their self-reported clinical history. Original processing notes: Estimated nucleated cell counts came from reference gene primer amplification. Repertoires were generated with immunoSEQ multiplex PCR, while TCRdb's copy carries only in-frame clones and drops some. That table furnishes V, J and clone size, whereas the DNA furnished D and trimming. The sample consists of approximately 250,000 clones, about 86% of them appearing once. There are 14 residues in the CDR3. Trimming pared 5 bases from V and 1 base from J, leaving 12 bases between. CDR1 and CDR2 from the germline V gene are SGHDT and YYEEEE.

The chain uses TRBV5-6 and TRBJ1-2; D is possibly TRBD1 (6 bases). The sequence was collected from a man younger than 45 with acute COVID-19. Sequences were obtained from PBMCs or T cells enriched from blood (not recorded which). CDR3: CASRNRVINYGYTF. The CDR3 DNA sequence: TGTGCCAGCAGGAACAGGGTCATTAACTATGGCTACACCTTC.